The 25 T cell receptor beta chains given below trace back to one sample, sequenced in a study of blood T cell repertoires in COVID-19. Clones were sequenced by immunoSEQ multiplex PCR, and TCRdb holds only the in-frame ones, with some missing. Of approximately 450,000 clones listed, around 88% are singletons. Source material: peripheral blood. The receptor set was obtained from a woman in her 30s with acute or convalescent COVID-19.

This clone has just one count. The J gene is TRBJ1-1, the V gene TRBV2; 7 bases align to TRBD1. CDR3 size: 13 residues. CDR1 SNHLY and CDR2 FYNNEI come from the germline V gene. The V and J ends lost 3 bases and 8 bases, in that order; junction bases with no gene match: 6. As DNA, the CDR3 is TGTGCCAGCAGTGAGGGGACAGCCCTAGAAGCTTTCTTT. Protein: CASSEGTALEAFF. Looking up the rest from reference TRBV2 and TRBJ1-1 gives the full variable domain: EPEVTQTPSHQVTQMGQEVILRCVPISNHLYFYWYRQILGQKVEFLVSFYNNEISEKSEIFDDQFSVERPDGSNFTLKIRSTKLEDSAMYFCASSEGTALEAFFGQGTRLTVV.

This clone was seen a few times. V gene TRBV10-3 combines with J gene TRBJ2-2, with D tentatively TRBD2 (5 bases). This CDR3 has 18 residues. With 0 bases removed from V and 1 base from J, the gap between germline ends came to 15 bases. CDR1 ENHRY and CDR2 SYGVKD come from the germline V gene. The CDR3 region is CAISESPPEVGNTGELFF. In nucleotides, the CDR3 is TGTGCCATCAGTGAGTCTCCTCCGGAGGTGGGGAACACCGGGGAGCTGTTTTTT.

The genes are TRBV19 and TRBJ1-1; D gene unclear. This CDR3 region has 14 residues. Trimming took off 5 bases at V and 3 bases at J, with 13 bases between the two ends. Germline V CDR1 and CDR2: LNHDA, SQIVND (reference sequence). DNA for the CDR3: TGTGCCAGTAGTCACCAGGTGAGGGACACTGAAGCTTTCTTT. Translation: CASSHQVRDTEAFF.

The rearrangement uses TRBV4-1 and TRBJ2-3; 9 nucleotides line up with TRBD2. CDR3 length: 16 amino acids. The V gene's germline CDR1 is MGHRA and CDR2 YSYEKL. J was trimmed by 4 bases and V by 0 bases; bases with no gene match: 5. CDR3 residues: CASSQEAGGLADTQYF. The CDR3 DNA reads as TGCGCCAGCAGCCAAGAGGCGGGGGGGTTGGCAGATACGCAGTATTTT.

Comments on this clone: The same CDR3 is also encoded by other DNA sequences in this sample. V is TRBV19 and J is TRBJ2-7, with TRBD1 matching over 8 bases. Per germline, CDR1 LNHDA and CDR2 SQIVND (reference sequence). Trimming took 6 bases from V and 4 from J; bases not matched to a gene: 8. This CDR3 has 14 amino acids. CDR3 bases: TGTGCCAGTAGCCCCGGACAGGGTCCGTACGAGCAGTACTTC. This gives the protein CASSPGQGPYEQYF.

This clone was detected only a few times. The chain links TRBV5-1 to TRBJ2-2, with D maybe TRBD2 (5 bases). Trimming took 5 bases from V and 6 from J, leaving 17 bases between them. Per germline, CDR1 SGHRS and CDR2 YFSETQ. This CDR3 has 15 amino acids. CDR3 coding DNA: TGCGCCAGCAGGACTAAAATCTCCGGGGCCGGGGAGCTGTTTTTT. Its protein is CASRTKISGAGELFF.

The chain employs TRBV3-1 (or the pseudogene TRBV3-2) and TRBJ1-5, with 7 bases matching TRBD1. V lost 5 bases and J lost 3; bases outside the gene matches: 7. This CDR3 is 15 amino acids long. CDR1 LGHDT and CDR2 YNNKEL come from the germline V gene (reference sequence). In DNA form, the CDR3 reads TGTGCCAGCAGCGCGTCGGGACAGATCAATCAGCCCCAGCATTTT. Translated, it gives CASSASGQINQPQHF.

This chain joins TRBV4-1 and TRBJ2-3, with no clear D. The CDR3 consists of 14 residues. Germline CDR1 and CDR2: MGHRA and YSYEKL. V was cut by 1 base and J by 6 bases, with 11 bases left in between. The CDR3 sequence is CASSQGTDSDTQYF. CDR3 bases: TGCGCCAGCAGCCAAGGTACAGATTCGGATACGCAGTATTTT.

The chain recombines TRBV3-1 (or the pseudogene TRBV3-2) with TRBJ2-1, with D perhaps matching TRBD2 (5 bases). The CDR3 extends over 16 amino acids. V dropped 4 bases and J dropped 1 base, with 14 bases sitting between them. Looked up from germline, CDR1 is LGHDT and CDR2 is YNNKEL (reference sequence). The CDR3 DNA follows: TGTGCCAGCAGCCCTTCAACGAGGGATTCCTACAATGAGCAGTTCTTC. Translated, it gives CASSPSTRDSYNEQFF.

CDR3 residues: CASRTGGMNTEAFF. CDR3 coding DNA: TGTGCCAGCCGGACAGGGGGCATGAACACTGAAGCTTTCTTT. This chain links TRBV27 with TRBJ1-1, with TRBD1 matching over 11 bases. Trimming took 8 bases from V and 0 from J; bases not matched to a gene: 2. Germline values: CDR1 MNHEY, CDR2 SMNVEV (reference sequence). The CDR3 length is 14 residues.

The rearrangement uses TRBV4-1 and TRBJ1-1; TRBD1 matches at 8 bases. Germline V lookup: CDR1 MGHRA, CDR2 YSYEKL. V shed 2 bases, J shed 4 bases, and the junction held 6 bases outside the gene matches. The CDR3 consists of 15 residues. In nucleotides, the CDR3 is TGCGCCAGCAGCCAACAACAGGGGGGGGGCACTGAAGCTTTCTTT. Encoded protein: CASSQQQGGGTEAFF.

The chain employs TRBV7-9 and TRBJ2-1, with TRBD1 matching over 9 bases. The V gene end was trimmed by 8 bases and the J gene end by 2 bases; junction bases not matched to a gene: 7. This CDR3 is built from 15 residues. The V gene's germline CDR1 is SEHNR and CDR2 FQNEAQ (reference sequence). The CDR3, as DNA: TGTGCCAGCGCGGCGGGACAGGGAACCTACAATGAGCAGTTCTTC. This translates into CASAAGQGTYNEQFF.

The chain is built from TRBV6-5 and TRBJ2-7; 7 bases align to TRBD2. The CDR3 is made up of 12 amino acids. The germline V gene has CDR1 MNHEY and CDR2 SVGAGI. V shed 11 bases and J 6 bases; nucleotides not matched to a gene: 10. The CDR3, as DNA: TGTGCCGGGGGGGAGGGTAACGTCGAGCAGTACTTC. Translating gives CAGGEGNVEQYF.

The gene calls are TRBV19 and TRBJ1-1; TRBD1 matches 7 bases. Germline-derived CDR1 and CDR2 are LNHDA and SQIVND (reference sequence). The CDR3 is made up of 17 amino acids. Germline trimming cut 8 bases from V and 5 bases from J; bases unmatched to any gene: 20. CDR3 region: CASGDGDVDRAGTEAFF. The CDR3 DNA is TGTGCCAGTGGTGATGGAGACGTAGACAGGGCAGGAACTGAAGCTTTCTTT. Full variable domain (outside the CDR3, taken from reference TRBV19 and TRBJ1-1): DGGITQSPKYLFRKEGQNVTLSCEQNLNHDAMYWYRQDPGQGLRLIYYSQIVNDFQKGDIAEGYSVSREKKESFPLTVTSAQKNPTAFYLCASGDGDVDRAGTEAFFGQGTRLTVV.

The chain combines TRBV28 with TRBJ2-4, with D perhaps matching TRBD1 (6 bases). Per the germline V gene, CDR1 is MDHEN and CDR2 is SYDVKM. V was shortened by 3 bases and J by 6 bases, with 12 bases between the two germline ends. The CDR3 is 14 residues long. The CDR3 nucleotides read TGTGCCAGCAGTTTTGGGGGCGAGACAAACATTCAGTACTTC. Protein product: CASSFGGETNIQYF.

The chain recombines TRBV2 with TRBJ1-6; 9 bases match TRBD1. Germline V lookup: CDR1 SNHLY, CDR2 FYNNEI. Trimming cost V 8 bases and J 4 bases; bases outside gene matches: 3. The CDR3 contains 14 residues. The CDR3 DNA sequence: TGTGCCAGCCAGGACAGGGGTTATAATTCACCCCTCCACTTT. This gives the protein CASQDRGYNSPLHF.

The CDR3 DNA is TGTGCCAGCAGTTACAGGGGTTACGAGCAGTACTTC. Translated, it gives CASSYRGYEQYF. The J gene is TRBJ2-7, the V gene TRBV28, with TRBD1 matching over 7 bases. The germline gives CDR1 MDHEN, CDR2 SYDVKM. With 4 bases clipped from V and 4 bases from J, the junction kept 1 base outside the gene matches. The CDR3 contains 12 residues.

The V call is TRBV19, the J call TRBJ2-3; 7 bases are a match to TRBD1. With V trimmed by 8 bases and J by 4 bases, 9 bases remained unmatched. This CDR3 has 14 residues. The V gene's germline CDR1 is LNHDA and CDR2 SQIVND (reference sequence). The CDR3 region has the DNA TGTGCCAGTCGGACAGGTGATACGTCAGATACGCAGTATTTT. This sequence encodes CASRTGDTSDTQYF.

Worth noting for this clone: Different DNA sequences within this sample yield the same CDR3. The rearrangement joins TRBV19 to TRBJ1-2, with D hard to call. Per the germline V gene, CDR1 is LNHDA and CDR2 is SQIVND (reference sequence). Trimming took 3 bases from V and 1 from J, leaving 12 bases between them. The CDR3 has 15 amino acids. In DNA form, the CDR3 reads TGTGCCAGTAGTATTCGACTCGGGGATAACTATGGCTACACCTTC. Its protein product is CASSIRLGDNYGYTF.

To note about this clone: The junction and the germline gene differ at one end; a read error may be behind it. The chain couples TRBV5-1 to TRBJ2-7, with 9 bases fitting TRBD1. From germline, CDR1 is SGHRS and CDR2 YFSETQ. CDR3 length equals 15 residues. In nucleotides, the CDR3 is TGCGCCAGCAGCTTCCGGACAGGGGATAGCTACGGGCAGTACTTC. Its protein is CASSFRTGDSYGQYF.

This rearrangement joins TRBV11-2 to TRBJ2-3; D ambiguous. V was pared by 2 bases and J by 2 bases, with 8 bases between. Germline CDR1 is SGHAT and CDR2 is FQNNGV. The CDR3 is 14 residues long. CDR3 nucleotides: TGTGCCAGCAGCTTAAAACTACACACAGATACGCAGTATTTT. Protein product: CASSLKLHTDTQYF.

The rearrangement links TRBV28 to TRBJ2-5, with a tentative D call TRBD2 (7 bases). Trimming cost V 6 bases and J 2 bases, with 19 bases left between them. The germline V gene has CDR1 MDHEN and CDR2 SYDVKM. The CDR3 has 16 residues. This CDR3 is CASSRLGGAAQETQYF. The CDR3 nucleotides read TGTGCCAGCAGCCGCTTGGGGGGGGCGGCTCAAGAGACCCAGTACTTC.

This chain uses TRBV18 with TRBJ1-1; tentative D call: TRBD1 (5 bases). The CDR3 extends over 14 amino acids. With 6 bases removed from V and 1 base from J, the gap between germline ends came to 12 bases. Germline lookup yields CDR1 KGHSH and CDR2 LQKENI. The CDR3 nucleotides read TGTGCCAGCTCGGCGAACCAGGGGAACACTGAAGCTTTCTTT. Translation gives CASSANQGNTEAFF.

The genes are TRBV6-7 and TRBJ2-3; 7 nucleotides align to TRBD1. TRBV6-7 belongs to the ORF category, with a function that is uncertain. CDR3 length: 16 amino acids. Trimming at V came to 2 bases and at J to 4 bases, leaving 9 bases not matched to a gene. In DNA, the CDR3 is TGTGCCAGCAGTTACATAGGCACAGGGGCATCAGATACGCAGTATTTT. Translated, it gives CASSYIGTGASDTQYF.

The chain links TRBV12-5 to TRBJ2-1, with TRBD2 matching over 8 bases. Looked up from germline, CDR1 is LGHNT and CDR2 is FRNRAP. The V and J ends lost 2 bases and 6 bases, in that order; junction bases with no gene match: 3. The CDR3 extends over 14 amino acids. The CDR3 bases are TGTGCTAGTGGTTTGTACGGGGGGGCCAATGAGCAGTTCTTC. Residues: CASGLYGGANEQFF.